Here is one T cell receptor (beta chain) with its context. Its antigen is undetermined. The CDR3 runs 13 residues. V was clipped by 2 bases and J by 5 bases, with 11 bases between them. Germline V gives CDR1 SGHRS, CDR2 YFSETQ. The data stem from a study of cytomegalovirus exposure and HLA in healthy donors. The wider study: Early released data comprised around 79 million unique TCRs from HLA-typed donors. General study results and limits: Researchers reportedly found TCR beta sequences accurately predicted most subjects' HLA-A and HLA-B alleles. Productive status was seen about 87% or about 30% of the time for most TCR beta V segments in an earlier analysis.

Amplification used 60 Vbeta primers and 13 Jbeta primers. Method: immunoSEQ multiplex PCR; TCRdb's copy keeps in-frame clones and lacks some. The sample holds 130,000 to 150,000 clones, over 70% seen once. The specimen was PBMCs. The TCR was taken from a woman in her thirties or forties in good health and CMV-seropositive. The rearrangement links TRBV5-1 to TRBJ2-7, with TRBD1 as a possible D gene (5 bases). The CDR3 DNA follows: TGCGCCAGCAGCTTTGACAGACCCCACGAGCAGTACTTC. This encodes CASSFDRPHEQYF.